This entry concerns a single TCR beta chain. Germline values: CDR1 SGHAT, CDR2 FQNNGV. This CDR3 has 16 residues. Trimming removed 3 bases at V and 4 bases at J, with 16 bases between. These data are taken from a study of blood T cell repertoires in COVID-19. Study in general: The United States, Italy and Spain supplied acute and convalescent COVID-19 samples. T cells, B-cell-depleted T cells, or PBMCs provided the cDNA or gDNA that served as material.

Using immunoSEQ multiplex PCR, the repertoire was profiled, and TCRdb retains in-frame clones only, with some absent. Of approximately 250,000 clones listed, roughly nine tenths are singletons. The source material was peripheral blood. The origin of this receptor is a middle-aged man with active or convalescent COVID-19. This chain uses TRBV11-2 with TRBJ2-4; D uncertain. This chain's CDR3 is CASSFPGVGSKNIQYF. The CDR3 DNA is TGTGCCAGCAGCTTCCCCGGCGTCGGGTCAAAAAACATTCAGTACTTC.